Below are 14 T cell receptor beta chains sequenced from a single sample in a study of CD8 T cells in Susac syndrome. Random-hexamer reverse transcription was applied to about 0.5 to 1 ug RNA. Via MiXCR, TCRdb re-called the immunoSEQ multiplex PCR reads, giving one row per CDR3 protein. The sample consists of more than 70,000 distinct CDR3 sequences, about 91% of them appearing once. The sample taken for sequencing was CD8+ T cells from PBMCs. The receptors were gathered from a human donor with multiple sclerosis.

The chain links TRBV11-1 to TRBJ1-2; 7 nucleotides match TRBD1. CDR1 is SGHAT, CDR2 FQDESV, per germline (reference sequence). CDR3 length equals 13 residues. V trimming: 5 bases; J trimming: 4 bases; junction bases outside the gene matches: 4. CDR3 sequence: CASSQTGLYGYTF. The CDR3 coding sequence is TGTGCCAGCAGCCAGACAGGGCTCTATGGCTACACCTTC.

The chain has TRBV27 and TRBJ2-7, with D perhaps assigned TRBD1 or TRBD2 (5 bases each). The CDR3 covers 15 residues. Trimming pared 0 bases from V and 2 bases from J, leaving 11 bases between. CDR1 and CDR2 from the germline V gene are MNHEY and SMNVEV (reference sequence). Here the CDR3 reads CASSLSEGNTYEQYF. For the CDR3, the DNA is TGTGCCAGCAGTTTATCAGAGGGGAACACCTACGAGCAGTACTTC.

The CDR3 is CATSVGLNTEAFF. In DNA form, the CDR3 reads TGTGCCACCAGTGTCGGGTTGAACACTGAAGCTTTCTTT. The rearrangement links TRBV24-1 to TRBJ1-1; D is unresolved. The CDR3 loop spans 13 amino acids. Germline CDR1 is KGHDR and CDR2 is SFDVKD. V shed 5 bases and J shed 0 bases, with 6 bases lying between them.

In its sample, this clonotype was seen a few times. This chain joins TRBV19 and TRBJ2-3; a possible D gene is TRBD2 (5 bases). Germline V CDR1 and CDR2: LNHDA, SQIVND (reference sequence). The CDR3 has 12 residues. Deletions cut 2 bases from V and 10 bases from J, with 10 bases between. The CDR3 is CASSIMDGAQYF. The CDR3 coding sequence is TGTGCCAGTAGTATAATGGACGGGGCGCAGTATTTT.

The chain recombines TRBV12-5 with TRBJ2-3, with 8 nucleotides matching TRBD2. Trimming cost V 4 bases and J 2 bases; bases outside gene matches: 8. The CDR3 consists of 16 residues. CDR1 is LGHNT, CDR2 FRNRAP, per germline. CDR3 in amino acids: CASGSPSGSPTDTQYF. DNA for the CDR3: TGTGCTAGTGGTTCCCCAAGCGGGAGTCCCACAGATACGCAGTATTTT. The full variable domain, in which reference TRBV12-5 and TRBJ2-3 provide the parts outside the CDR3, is DARVTQTPRHKVTEMGQEVTMRCQPILGHNTVFWYRQTMMQGLELLAYFRNRAPLDDSGMPKDRFSAEMPDATLATLKIQPSEPRDSAVYFCASGSPSGSPTDTQYFGPGTRLTVL.

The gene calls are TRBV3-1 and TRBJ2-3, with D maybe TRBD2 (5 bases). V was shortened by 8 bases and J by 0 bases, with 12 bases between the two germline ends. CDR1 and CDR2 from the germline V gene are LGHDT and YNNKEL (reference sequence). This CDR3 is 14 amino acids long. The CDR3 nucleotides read TGTGCCAGCGGCCCAGGCGGGAGCACAGATACGCAGTATTTT. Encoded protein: CASGPGGSTDTQYF.

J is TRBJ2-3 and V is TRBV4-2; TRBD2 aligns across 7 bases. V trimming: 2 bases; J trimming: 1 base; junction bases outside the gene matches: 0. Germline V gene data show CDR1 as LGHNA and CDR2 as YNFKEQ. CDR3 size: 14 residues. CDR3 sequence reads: CASSQSGGTDTQYF. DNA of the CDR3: TGTGCCAGCAGCCAAAGCGGGGGCACAGATACGCAGTATTTT.

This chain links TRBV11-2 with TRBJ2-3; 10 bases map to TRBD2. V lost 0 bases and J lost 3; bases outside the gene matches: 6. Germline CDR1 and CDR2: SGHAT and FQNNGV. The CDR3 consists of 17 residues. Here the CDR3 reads CASSLDISGGITDTQYF. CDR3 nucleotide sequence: TGTGCCAGCAGCTTAGACATTAGCGGGGGGATTACAGATACGCAGTATTTT.

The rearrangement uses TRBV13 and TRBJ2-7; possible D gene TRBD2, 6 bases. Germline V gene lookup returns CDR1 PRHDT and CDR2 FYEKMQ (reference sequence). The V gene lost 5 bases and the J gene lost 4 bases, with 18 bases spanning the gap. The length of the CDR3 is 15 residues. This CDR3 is CASSQAGGKGYEQYF. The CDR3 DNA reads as TGTGCCAGCAGCCAAGCCGGGGGAAAGGGGTACGAGCAGTACTTC.

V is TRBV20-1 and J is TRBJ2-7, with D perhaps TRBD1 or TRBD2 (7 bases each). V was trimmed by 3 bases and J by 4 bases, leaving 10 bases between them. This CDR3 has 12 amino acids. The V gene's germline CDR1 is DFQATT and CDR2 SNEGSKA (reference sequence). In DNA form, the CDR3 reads TGCAGTGCTAGTCAGGGGGGGTACGAGCAGTACTTC. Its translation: CSASQGGYEQYF.

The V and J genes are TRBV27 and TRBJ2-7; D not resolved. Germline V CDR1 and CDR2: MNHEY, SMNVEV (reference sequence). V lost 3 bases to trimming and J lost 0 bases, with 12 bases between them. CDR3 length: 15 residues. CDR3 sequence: CASSFRGLGSYEQYF. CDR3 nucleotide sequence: TGTGCCAGCAGTTTCCGTGGCCTCGGCTCCTACGAGCAGTACTTC.

The chain's CDR3 is CASSASSGSYEQYF. The CDR3 region has the DNA TGTGCCAGCAGCGCCTCTAGCGGGAGCTACGAGCAGTACTTC. The chain joins TRBV7-8 to TRBJ2-7, with 10 positions matching TRBD2. With V trimmed by 5 bases and J by 3 bases, 4 bases remained unmatched. The CDR3 runs to 14 residues. CDR1 SGHVS and CDR2 FQNEAQ come from the germline V gene.

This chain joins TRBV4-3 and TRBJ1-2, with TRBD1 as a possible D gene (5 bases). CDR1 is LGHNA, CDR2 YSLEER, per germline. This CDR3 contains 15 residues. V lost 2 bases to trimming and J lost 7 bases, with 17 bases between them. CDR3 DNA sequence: TGCGCCAGCAGCCAACAAAGGGGACCGACCGGTGGCTACACCTTC. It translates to CASSQQRGPTGGYTF.

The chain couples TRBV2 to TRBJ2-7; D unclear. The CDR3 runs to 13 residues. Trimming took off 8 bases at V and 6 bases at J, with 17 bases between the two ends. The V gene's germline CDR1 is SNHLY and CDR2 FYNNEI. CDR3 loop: CASGRTELSEQYF. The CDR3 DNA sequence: TGTGCCAGCGGACGGACGGAGCTTAGCGAGCAGTACTTC.